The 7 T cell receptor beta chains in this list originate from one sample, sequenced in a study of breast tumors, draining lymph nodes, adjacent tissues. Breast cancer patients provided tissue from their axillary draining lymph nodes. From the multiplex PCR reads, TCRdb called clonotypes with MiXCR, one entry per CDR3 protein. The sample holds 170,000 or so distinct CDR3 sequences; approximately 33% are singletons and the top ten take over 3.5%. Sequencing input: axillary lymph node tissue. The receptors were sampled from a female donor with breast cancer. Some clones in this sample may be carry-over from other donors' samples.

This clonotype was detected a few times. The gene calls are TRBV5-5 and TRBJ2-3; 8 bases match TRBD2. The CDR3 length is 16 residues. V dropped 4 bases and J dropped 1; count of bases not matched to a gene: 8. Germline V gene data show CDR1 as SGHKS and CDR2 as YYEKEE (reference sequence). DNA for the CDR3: TGTGCCAGCAGCAGGCGGGAGGCGGCTCGCACAGATACGCAGTATTTT. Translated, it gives CASSRREAARTDTQYF.

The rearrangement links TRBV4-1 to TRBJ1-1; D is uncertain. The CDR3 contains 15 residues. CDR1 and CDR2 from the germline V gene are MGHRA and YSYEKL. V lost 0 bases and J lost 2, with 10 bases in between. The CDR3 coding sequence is TGCGCCAGCAGCCAAGATAGGTCCCTTAACACTGAAGCTTTCTTT. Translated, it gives CASSQDRSLNTEAFF.

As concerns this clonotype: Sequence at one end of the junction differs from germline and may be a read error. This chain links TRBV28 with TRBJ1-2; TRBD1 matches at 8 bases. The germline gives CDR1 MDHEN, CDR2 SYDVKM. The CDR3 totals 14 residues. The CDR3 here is CAGSVASGGRGYTF. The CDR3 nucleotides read TGTGCCGGCAGTGTCGCCTCAGGGGGCCGAGGGTACACCTTC.

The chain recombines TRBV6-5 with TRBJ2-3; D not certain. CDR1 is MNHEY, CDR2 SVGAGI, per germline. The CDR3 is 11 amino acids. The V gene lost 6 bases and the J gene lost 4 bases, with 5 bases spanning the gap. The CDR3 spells CASRLADTQYF. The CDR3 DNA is TGTGCCAGCAGGCTAGCAGATACGCAGTATTTT.

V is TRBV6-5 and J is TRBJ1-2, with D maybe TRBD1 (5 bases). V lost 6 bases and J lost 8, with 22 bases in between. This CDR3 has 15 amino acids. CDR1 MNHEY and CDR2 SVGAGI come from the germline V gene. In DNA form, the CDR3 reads TGTGCCAGCAGCCACTTTCCCGCAGGGATGGAAGGCTACACCTTC. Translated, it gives CASSHFPAGMEGYTF.

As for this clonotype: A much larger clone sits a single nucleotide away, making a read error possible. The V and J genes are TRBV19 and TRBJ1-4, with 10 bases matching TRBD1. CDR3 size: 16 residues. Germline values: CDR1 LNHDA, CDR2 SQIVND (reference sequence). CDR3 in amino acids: CASTYRDRGSNEKLLF. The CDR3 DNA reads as TGTGCCAGTACCTACCGGGACAGGGGAAGCAATGAAAAACTGCTTTTT.

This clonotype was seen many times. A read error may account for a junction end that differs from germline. Written as DNA, the CDR3 is TGTGCTAGCAGCCGCGACAGGGAGAACAATGAGCAGTTCTTC. Protein: CASSRDRENNEQFF. V gene TRBV7-7 combines with J gene TRBJ2-1; TRBD1 matches at 7 bases. The germline CDR1 and CDR2 sequences are SSHAT and FNYEAQ (reference sequence). This CDR3 has 14 residues.